The T cell receptor (beta chain) described here comes from a study of T cell responses to AZD1222 COVID-19 vaccine. Study-wide results and limits: Researchers took repertoire samples only after the peak T cell response had come.

The V gene end was trimmed by 5 bases and the J gene end by 5 bases; junction bases not matched to a gene: 4. Germline assignment: CDR1 SEHNR and CDR2 FQNEAQ (reference sequence). This CDR3 region has 15 residues. Generated by immunoSEQ multiplex PCR, the TCRdb table keeps only in-frame clones and is missing some. The data hold some 130,000 clones, with around 90% observed a single time. Turning to this clone: What it binds is unknown.

This sequence was found in an adult in good health. Sequencing was performed on peripheral blood, taken on day 0 of AZD1222 vaccination. V and J are TRBV7-9 and TRBJ2-1; TRBD2 matches 12 bases. The DNA for the CDR3 is TGTGCCAGCAGCAGACTAGCGGGGGCCCACAATGAGCAGTTCTTC. This translates into CASSRLAGAHNEQFF.